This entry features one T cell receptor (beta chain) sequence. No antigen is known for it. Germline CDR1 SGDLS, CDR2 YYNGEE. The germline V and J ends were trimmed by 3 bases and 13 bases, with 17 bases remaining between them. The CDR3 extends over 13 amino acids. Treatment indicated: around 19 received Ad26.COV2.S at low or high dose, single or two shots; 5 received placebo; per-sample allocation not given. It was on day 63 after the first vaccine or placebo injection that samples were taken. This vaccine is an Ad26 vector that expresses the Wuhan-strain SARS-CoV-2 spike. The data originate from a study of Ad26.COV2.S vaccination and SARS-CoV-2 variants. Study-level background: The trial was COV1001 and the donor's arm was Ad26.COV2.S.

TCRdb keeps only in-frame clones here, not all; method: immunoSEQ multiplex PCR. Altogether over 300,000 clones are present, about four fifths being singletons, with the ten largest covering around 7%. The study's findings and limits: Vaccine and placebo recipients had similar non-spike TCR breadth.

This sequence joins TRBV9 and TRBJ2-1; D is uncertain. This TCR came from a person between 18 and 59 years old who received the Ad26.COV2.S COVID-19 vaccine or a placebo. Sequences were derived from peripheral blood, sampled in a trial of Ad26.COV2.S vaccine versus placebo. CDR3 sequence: CASSGRLQRDQFF. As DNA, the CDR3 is TGTGCCAGCAGCGGCCGACTGCAGCGCGATCAGTTCTTC.